This entry features one TCR beta chain sequence. There was relapse after autologous stem cell transplantation in every patient, and there was variation in brentuximab vedotin exposure. The table came from immunoSEQ multiplex PCR; TCRdb's copy has only in-frame clones and leaves some out. The sample carries approximately 84,000 clones, approximately 88% recorded once. This entry belongs to a study of PD-1 blockade in classical Hodgkin lymphoma. This sequence was found in a human donor with classical Hodgkin lymphoma. Sequencing used peripheral blood mononuclear cells (PBMCs), obtained at baseline.

CDR3 DNA: TGTGCCAGCAGCTTAGCCCTAGCGGGAGCTGAGACCCAGTACTTC. It yields the protein CASSLALAGAETQYF. The J gene is TRBJ2-5, the V gene TRBV11-2, with TRBD2 matching 10 bases. Trimming took 1 base from V and 5 from J; bases not matched to a gene: 4. Germline assignment: CDR1 SGHAT and CDR2 FQNNGV. The CDR3 has 15 residues.